This TCR beta chain comes out of a study of CD8 T cells in ankylosing spondylitis. Trimming at V came to 3 bases and at J to 1 base, leaving 12 bases not matched to a gene. The CDR3 loop spans 18 amino acids. In regard to this clonotype: The antigen remains unidentified.

A quantitative 5'-RACE method, one with molecular barcodes, was used to make TCR beta libraries. Using its own MiXCR run on the 5' RACE reads, TCRdb lists one record per CDR3 protein. The sample lists fewer than 550,000 distinct CDR3 sequences, approximately 5.3% seen once, with around 3.5% in the top ten. Study results and limitations: The authors reported significant enrichment of disease-linked clones in matched ankylosing spondylitis synovial fluid. Fewer than 10 highly homologous variants made up a TCR beta motif that seemed to typify ankylosing spondylitis blood. Before this, some motif variants had been reported in reactive arthritis synovial fluid and blood. The disease-linked clones had a CD8+ phenotype and low blood frequencies.

The TCR was taken from a male donor with ankylosing spondylitis. Sequencing was done on a sample of blood, either unsorted or a sorted T cell fraction (not recorded which). The chain links TRBV12-3 or TRBV12-4 to TRBJ2-7; TRBD1 aligns across 10 bases. The CDR3 reads CASSLVYEGQGTSYEQYF. The CDR3 region has the DNA TGTGCCAGCAGTTTGGTTTATGAGGGACAGGGGACATCCTACGAGCAGTACTTC.